Listed here are 10 T cell receptor beta chains from one sample, sequenced in a study of cytomegalovirus exposure and HLA in healthy donors. The data were produced by immunoSEQ multiplex PCR, yet TCRdb's version contains in-frame clones alone and is incomplete. The sample consists of 70,000 to 95,000 clones, over 85% of them appearing once. The sequencing input was PBMCs. The receptors derive from a woman in her twenties or thirties in good health and CMV-seronegative.

The V gene is TRBV19, the J gene TRBJ1-5, with 8 bases lining up with TRBD1. The germline gives CDR1 LNHDA, CDR2 SQIVND (reference sequence). V lost 5 bases and J lost 2; bases outside the gene matches: 8. The CDR3 totals 16 residues. The CDR3 reads CASSPGTGTRNQPQHF. The CDR3 nucleotides read TGTGCCAGTAGTCCTGGGACAGGCACCCGCAATCAGCCCCAGCATTTT.

V and J are TRBV18 and TRBJ1-1, with D unclear. Looked up from germline, CDR1 is KGHSH and CDR2 is LQKENI. The length of the CDR3 is 13 residues. V shed 5 bases and J shed 4 bases, with 11 bases lying between them. CDR3 amino acids: CASSSSSSTEAFF. The CDR3 DNA reads as TGTGCCAGCTCATCAAGTTCGAGCACTGAAGCTTTCTTT.

The chain combines TRBV28 with TRBJ1-5; D is uncertain. With 7 bases removed from V and 1 base from J, the gap between germline ends came to 5 bases. Looked up from germline, CDR1 is MDHEN and CDR2 is SYDVKM. CDR3 size: 12 residues. The CDR3 loop is CASIGSNQPQHF. The CDR3 nucleotides are TGTGCCAGCATCGGGAGCAATCAGCCCCAGCATTTT. Full variable domain (remainder filled in from reference TRBV28 and TRBJ1-5): DVKVTQSSRYLVKRTGEKVFLECVQDMDHENMFWYRQDPGLGLRLIYFSYDVKMKEKGDIPEGYSVSREKKERFSLILESASTNQTSMYLCASIGSNQPQHFGDGTRLSIL.

The chain has TRBV9 and TRBJ2-3, with 9 bases lining up with TRBD2. The CDR3 length is 16 residues. Germline CDR1 and CDR2: SGDLS and YYNGEE. V shed 2 bases, J shed 3 bases, and the junction held 7 bases outside the gene matches. The CDR3 nucleotides are TGTGCCAGCAGCGTGAGCCCAGCGGGAGGAACAGATACGCAGTATTTT. Its protein product is CASSVSPAGGTDTQYF.

The CDR3 is CASSEFGGLAVDTQYF. The CDR3, as DNA: TGTGCCAGCAGTGAATTTGGAGGACTCGCTGTGGATACGCAGTATTTT. The chain has TRBV6-1 and TRBJ2-3, with D tentatively TRBD2 (5 bases). Germline CDR1 and CDR2: MNHNS and SASEGT. This CDR3 has 16 residues. V lost 2 bases to trimming and J lost 6 bases, with 18 bases between them.

CDR3 sequence: CASSFDRGIHEQYF. Written as DNA, the CDR3 is TGTGCCAGCAGTTTTGACAGGGGCATACACGAGCAGTACTTC. The V and J genes are TRBV6-5 and TRBJ2-7, with 8 bases aligning to TRBD1. Germline assignment: CDR1 MNHEY and CDR2 SVGAGI. Trimming took 4 bases from V and 5 from J; bases not matched to a gene: 7. This CDR3 has 14 amino acids.

The rearrangement links TRBV7-9 to TRBJ1-4; 7 bases are shared with TRBD1. Germline loops: CDR1 SEHNR, CDR2 FQNEAQ (reference sequence). This CDR3 comprises 16 residues. V trimming: 5 bases; J trimming: 4 bases; junction bases outside the gene matches: 10. CDR3 sequence: CASSRQGSRFNEKLFF. In DNA, the CDR3 is TGTGCCAGCAGCCGACAGGGATCGAGGTTTAATGAAAAACTGTTTTTT.

This clone was counted between two and nine times. The chain has TRBV7-6 and TRBJ1-2, with D tentatively TRBD1 (6 bases). The V gene's germline CDR1 is SGHVS and CDR2 FNYEAQ. Trimming shortened V by 5 bases and J by 8 bases, and 18 bases separated the two germline ends. This CDR3 is 14 amino acids long. CDR3 residues: CASSPLPGGRGYTF. As DNA, the CDR3 is TGTGCCAGCAGCCCACTCCCGGGGGGGCGAGGCTACACCTTC.

This clone is a singleton in its sample. The chain recombines TRBV5-8 with TRBJ2-7; D gene ambiguous. CDR1 is SGHTS, CDR2 YDEGEE, per germline. The CDR3 spans 14 residues. Trimming took off 0 bases at V and 4 bases at J, with 11 bases between the two ends. The CDR3 nucleotides read TGTGCCAGCAGCTTGGGTGGGCCCAGTTACGAGCAGTACTTC. Amino acid sequence: CASSLGGPSYEQYF.

The chain carries TRBV7-2 and TRBJ1-2, with D perhaps TRBD1 (5 bases). The CDR3 is made up of 14 amino acids. Germline values: CDR1 SGHTA, CDR2 FQGNSA. V lost 6 bases and J lost 5, with 16 bases in between. CDR3 sequence reads: CASRAQGTRYGYTF. The CDR3, as DNA: TGTGCCAGCAGAGCTCAGGGTACGCGGTATGGCTACACCTTC. The full variable domain, its missing parts supplied by reference TRBV7-2 and TRBJ1-2, is GAGVSQSPSNKVTEKGKDVELRCDPISGHTALYWYRQSLGQGLEFLIYFQGNSAPDKSGLPSDRFSAERTGGSVSTLTIQRTQQEDSAVYLCASRAQGTRYGYTFGSGTRLTVV.